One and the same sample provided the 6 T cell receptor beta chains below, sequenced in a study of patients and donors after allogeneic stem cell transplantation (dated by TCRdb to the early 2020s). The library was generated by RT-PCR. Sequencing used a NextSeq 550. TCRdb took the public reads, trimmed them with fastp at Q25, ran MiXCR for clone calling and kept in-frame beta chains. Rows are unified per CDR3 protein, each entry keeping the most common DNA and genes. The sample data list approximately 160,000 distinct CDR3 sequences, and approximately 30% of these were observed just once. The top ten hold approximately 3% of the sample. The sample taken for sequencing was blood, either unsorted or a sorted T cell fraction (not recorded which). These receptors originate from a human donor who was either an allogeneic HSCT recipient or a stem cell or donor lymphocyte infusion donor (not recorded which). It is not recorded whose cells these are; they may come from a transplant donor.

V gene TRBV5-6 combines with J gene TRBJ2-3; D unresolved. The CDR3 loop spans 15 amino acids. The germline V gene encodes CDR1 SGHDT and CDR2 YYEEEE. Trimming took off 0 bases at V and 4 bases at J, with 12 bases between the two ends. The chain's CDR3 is CASSLVGQASDTQYF. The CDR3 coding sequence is TGTGCCAGCAGCTTGGTTGGCCAAGCGTCAGATACGCAGTATTTT.

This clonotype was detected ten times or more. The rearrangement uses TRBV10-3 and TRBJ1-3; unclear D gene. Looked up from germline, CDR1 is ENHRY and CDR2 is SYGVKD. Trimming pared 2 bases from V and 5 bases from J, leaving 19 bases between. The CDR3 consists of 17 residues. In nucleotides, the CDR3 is TGTGCCATCAGTGAGACCCGCCGTATCCCCCCAAGAAACACCATATATTTT. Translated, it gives CAISETRRIPPRNTIYF.

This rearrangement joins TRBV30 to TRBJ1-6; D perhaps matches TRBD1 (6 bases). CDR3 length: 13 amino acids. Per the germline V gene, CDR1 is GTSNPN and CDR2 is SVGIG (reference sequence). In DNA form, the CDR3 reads TGTGCTACAGGACAGCCCGGGGGTTCACCCCTCCACTTT. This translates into CATGQPGGSPLHF.

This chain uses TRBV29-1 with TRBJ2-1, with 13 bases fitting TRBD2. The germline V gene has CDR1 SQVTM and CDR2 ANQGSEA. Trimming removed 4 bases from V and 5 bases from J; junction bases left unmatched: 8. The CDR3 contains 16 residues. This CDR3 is CSVVPRGLAGNNEQFF. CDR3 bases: TGCAGCGTTGTACCCCGGGGACTAGCGGGGAACAATGAGCAGTTCTTC.

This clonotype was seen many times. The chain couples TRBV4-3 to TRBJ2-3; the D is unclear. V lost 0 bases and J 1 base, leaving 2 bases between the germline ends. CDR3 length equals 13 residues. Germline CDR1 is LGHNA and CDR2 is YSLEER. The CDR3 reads CASSQERTDTQYF. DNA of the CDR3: TGCGCCAGCAGCCAAGAACGCACAGATACGCAGTATTTT.

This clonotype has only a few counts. CDR3 amino acids: CASSLVGPVYEQYF. The DNA for the CDR3 is TGTGCCAGCAGCTTAGTGGGCCCGGTATACGAGCAGTACTTC. The J gene is TRBJ2-7, the V gene TRBV7-9; D unclear. The germline V gene encodes CDR1 SEHNR and CDR2 FQNEAQ (reference sequence). V lost 1 base to trimming and J lost 4 bases, with 11 bases between them. This CDR3 region has 14 residues.